The 5 T cell receptor beta chains below come from one sample, sequenced in a study of T cell changes during pregnancy in multiple sclerosis. The protocol was immunoSEQ multiplex PCR, while the TCRdb copy is restricted to in-frame clones and leaves out a portion. The table shows about 39,000 clones, with approximately 94% occurring only once. The sequences come from peripheral blood, collected in the third trimester of pregnancy. These receptors came from a female donor with multiple sclerosis, enrolled in a pregnancy study.

This rearrangement joins TRBV15 to TRBJ2-1, with 15 bases matching TRBD2. Germline CDR1 LNHNV, CDR2 YYDKDF (reference sequence). Germline trimming cut 0 bases from V and 10 bases from J; bases unmatched to any gene: 7. The CDR3 runs to 17 residues. The CDR3 loop reads CATSRDPPGLAGGEQFF. The CDR3 DNA follows: TGTGCCACCAGCAGAGACCCGCCGGGACTAGCGGGGGGCGAGCAGTTCTTC. The whole variable domain, filled in from reference TRBV15 and TRBJ2-1, reads DAMVIQNPRYQVTQFGKPVTLSCSQTLNHNVMYWYQQKSSQAPKLLFHYYDKDFNNEADTPDNFQSRRPNTSFCFLDIRSPGLGDTAMYLCATSRDPPGLAGGEQFFGPGTRLTVL.

The chain carries TRBV7-9 and TRBJ1-5, with D unclear. The germline CDR1 and CDR2 sequences are SEHNR and FQNEAQ (reference sequence). Trimming removed 5 bases from V and 3 bases from J, with 8 bases in between. The CDR3 extends over 13 amino acids. CDR3 bases: TGTGCCAGCAGCGTCGAGGTCAATCAGCCCCAGCATTTT. As protein: CASSVEVNQPQHF.

This chain uses TRBV27 with TRBJ2-3, with TRBD2 identical over 11 bases. Germline CDR1 and CDR2: MNHEY and SMNVEV (reference sequence). The CDR3 runs 18 residues. V shed 3 bases and J 0 bases; nucleotides not matched to a gene: 8. The CDR3 loop is CASSFGGTSGTSTDTQYF. For the CDR3, the DNA is TGTGCCAGCAGTTTCGGGGGGACTAGCGGAACTAGCACAGATACGCAGTATTTT.

Regarding this clone: With a much larger clone just one base away, this may be a read error. V usage is TRBV5-1 and J usage is TRBJ2-1; 8 nucleotides align to TRBD1. Trimming cost V 4 bases and J 2 bases; bases outside gene matches: 5. CDR1 SGHRS and CDR2 YFSETQ come from the germline V gene. The CDR3 has 15 amino acids. CDR3 in amino acids: CASSPGTGTYNEQFF. Here the CDR3 DNA reads TGCGCCAGCAGCCCCGGGACAGGAACCTACAATGAGCAGTTCTTC.

This chain connects TRBV4-2 to TRBJ2-3; D gene uncertain. V lost 0 bases and J lost 2, with 9 bases in between. CDR1 LGHNA and CDR2 YNFKEQ come from the germline V gene. CDR3 size: 15 residues. DNA of the CDR3: TGTGCCAGCAGCCAAGATTTGCGGAACACAGATACGCAGTATTTT. Its protein product is CASSQDLRNTDTQYF.